This T cell receptor beta chain was recovered during a study of CD8+ T cells in alopecia areata. CDR3 length: 16 residues. V gave up 6 bases and J gave up 0 bases; unmatched junction bases: 8. CDR1 is SGHTA, CDR2 FQGTGA, per germline. From PBMCs, CD4+ and CD8+ T cells were sorted. Following extraction, RNA underwent reverse transcription to cDNA, which served as the sequencing template. Generated by immunoSEQ multiplex PCR, the TCRdb table keeps only in-frame clones and is missing some. The repertoire holds 150,000 or so clones, with 75% to 90% as singletons. The V and J genes are TRBV7-3 and TRBJ2-3; 8 bases are shared with TRBD1. The sequence was collected from a human donor with alopecia areata. Sequences were derived from CD8+ T cells sorted from blood, sampled at week 0. CDR3 nucleotide sequence: TGTGCCAGCAGTCGTAGACAGGGGCCTAGCACAGATACGCAGTATTTT. Its protein is CASSRRQGPSTDTQYF.